One and the same sample provided the 32 T cell receptor beta chains below, sequenced in a study of Ad26.COV2.S vaccination and SARS-CoV-2 variants. The treatment: 15 to 20 received Ad26.COV2.S at low or high dose, single or two shots; a few received placebo; per-sample allocation not given. Repertoires come from day 63 after the first vaccine or placebo injection. Sequencing used immunoSEQ multiplex PCR; TCRdb keeps in-frame clones, though not all of them. The repertoire holds about 400,000 clones, with about 92% as singletons. The sample was peripheral blood, taken in a trial of Ad26.COV2.S vaccine versus placebo. These receptors were obtained from a person aged 18-60 years who received the Ad26.COV2.S COVID-19 vaccine or a placebo.

The rearrangement links TRBV6-1 to TRBJ1-1, with D hard to call. The CDR3 covers 14 residues. CDR1 is MNHNS and CDR2 is SASEGT in the germline V gene. The ends were cut back, 3 bases at V and 0 bases at J, with 8 bases in the middle. The CDR3 DNA reads TGTGCCAGCAGTGAGGGGTTCCTGAACACTGAAGCTTTCTTT. It translates to CASSEGFLNTEAFF.

The genes are TRBV7-9 and TRBJ1-2; D gene unclear. The CDR3 is 14 amino acids. Looked up from germline, CDR1 is SEHNR and CDR2 is FQNEAQ (reference sequence). V lost 6 bases, J lost 5 bases, and 16 bases lay in between. CDR3 loop: CASRPQLEIYGYTF. In DNA form, the CDR3 reads TGTGCCAGCAGGCCACAGCTGGAGATTTATGGCTACACCTTC.

The V call is TRBV7-8, the J call TRBJ2-2, with TRBD2 matching over 8 bases. V lost 5 bases, J lost 6 bases, and 8 bases stayed unmatched. The CDR3 runs to 15 residues. Germline CDR1 reads SGHVS; CDR2 reads FQNEAQ. CDR3 loop: CASSLRGGEAGELFF. Written as DNA, the CDR3 is TGTGCCAGCAGCCTCCGGGGGGGCGAAGCCGGGGAGCTGTTTTTT. The variable domain in full, with the rest retrieved from reference TRBV7-8 and TRBJ2-2, is GAGVSQSPRYKVAKRGQDVALRCDPISGHVSLFWYQQALGQGPEFLTYFQNEAQLDKSGLPSDRFFAERPEGSVSTLKIQRTQQEDSAVYLCASSLRGGEAGELFFGEGSRLTVL.

The chain links TRBV6-5 to TRBJ1-5; D may be TRBD1 (5 bases). V was shortened by 7 bases and J by 7 bases, with 17 bases between the two germline ends. The CDR3 is 14 residues long. Germline V CDR1 and CDR2: MNHEY, SVGAGI. The CDR3 reads CASKLTGAWQPQHF. CDR3 DNA: TGTGCCAGCAAGTTGACCGGGGCATGGCAGCCCCAGCATTTT.

V gene TRBV29-1 combines with J gene TRBJ1-1, with D perhaps matching TRBD1 (5 bases). The CDR3 loop spans 12 amino acids. Germline V gives CDR1 SQVTM, CDR2 ANQGSEA. V lost 1 base and J lost 8, with 11 bases in between. The CDR3 DNA reads as TGCAGCGTTGAAGGGCAGGGAGAGGAAGCTTTCTTT. Translating gives CSVEGQGEEAFF.

This chain connects TRBV18 to TRBJ1-4, with D uncertain. Trimming stripped 2 bases from V and 0 bases from J, with 19 bases between. The germline V gene has CDR1 KGHSH and CDR2 LQKENI. This CDR3 region has 19 residues. CDR3 in amino acids: CASSPVAGISPATNEKLFF. CDR3 bases: TGTGCCAGCTCACCAGTAGCCGGGATTAGCCCGGCAACTAATGAAAAACTGTTTTTT.

The V call is TRBV24-1, the J call TRBJ1-2, with a tentative D call TRBD1 (5 bases). This CDR3 is built from 13 residues. Per the germline V gene, CDR1 is KGHDR and CDR2 is SFDVKD. Trimming cost V 5 bases and J 7 bases, with 13 bases left between them. The CDR3 spells CATSGGQGGGYTF. CDR3 nucleotides: TGTGCCACCAGTGGAGGGCAGGGCGGTGGCTACACCTTC.

Note on this clone: Other DNA sequences of this sample code for an identical CDR3. V usage is TRBV12-3 or TRBV12-4 and J usage is TRBJ2-1, with unresolved D. Trimming removed 3 bases at V and 6 bases at J, with 3 bases between. The CDR3 consists of 11 residues. CDR3 DNA sequence: TGTGCCAGCAGTTTGGTCAATGAGCAGTTCTTC. Translated: CASSLVNEQFF.

The rearrangement links TRBV3-1 (or the pseudogene TRBV3-2) to TRBJ2-3; no definite D call. There are 14 residues in the CDR3. Deletions cut 5 bases from V and 0 bases from J, with 9 bases between. Germline values: CDR1 LGHDT, CDR2 YNNKEL (reference sequence). For the CDR3, the DNA is TGTGCCAGCAGCGAACAGACTAGCACAGATACGCAGTATTTT. Protein: CASSEQTSTDTQYF.

The genes are TRBV5-1 and TRBJ1-4; 7 bases are a match to TRBD1. The CDR3 is 16 residues long. In germline, CDR1 is SGHRS, CDR2 YFSETQ. J gave up 3 bases and V 4 bases, and 9 bases lay outside the gene matches. CDR3 coding DNA: TGCGCCAGCAGCCCAGGACAGGTTTCGTCTAATGAAAAACTGTTTTTT. Its translation: CASSPGQVSSNEKLFF.

The chain recombines TRBV18 with TRBJ2-2, with no clear D. The CDR3 length is 14 residues. Trimming took 6 bases from V and 4 from J, leaving 12 bases between them. Germline assignment: CDR1 KGHSH and CDR2 LQKENI. As DNA, the CDR3 is TGTGCCAGCTCTAATTATAAGCGCACCGGGGAGCTGTTTTTT. Protein: CASSNYKRTGELFF.

V gene TRBV2 combines with J gene TRBJ1-2; TRBD1 aligns across 7 bases. The CDR3 is 13 amino acids. Unmatched junction bases numbered 4, after V lost 5 bases and J lost 4 bases. Germline CDR1 SNHLY, CDR2 FYNNEI. The CDR3 nucleotides read TGTGCCAGCAGTAATAGGACAGGCTATGGCTACACCTTC. Encoded protein: CASSNRTGYGYTF.

The CDR3, as DNA: TGTGCCAGCAATGGGGGGGACGGGGAGCTGTTTTTT. This codes for CASNGGDGELFF. This chain joins TRBV6-5 and TRBJ2-2; the match to TRBD2 covers 7 bases. Germline CDR1 and CDR2: MNHEY and SVGAGI. With 7 bases clipped from V and 7 bases from J, the junction kept 3 bases outside the gene matches. The CDR3 is made up of 12 amino acids.

V and J are TRBV7-9 and TRBJ1-1; possible D gene TRBD1, 5 bases. Germline values: CDR1 SEHNR, CDR2 FQNEAQ (reference sequence). V was trimmed by 0 bases and J by 1 base, leaving 12 bases between them. The CDR3 spans 16 residues. Here the CDR3 DNA reads TGTGCCAGCAGCTTAGCGGTCGGGCAGGGGAACACTGAAGCTTTCTTT. As protein: CASSLAVGQGNTEAFF.

This chain uses TRBV18 with TRBJ1-3, with D maybe TRBD1 (5 bases). The CDR3 runs 14 residues. V was pared by 8 bases and J by 0 bases, with 11 bases between. Germline CDR1 is KGHSH and CDR2 is LQKENI. The CDR3 bases are TGTGCCAGCGCACAGGACCCCTCTGGAAACACCATATATTTT. Translating gives CASAQDPSGNTIYF.

V is TRBV30 and J is TRBJ2-7, with 7 nucleotides matching TRBD1. CDR3 length equals 15 residues. Per germline, CDR1 GTSNPN and CDR2 SVGIG (reference sequence). V was clipped by 1 base and J by 2 bases; unmatched bases: 8. The CDR3 here is CAWSGYRGAAYEQYF. The CDR3, as DNA: TGTGCCTGGAGTGGATACAGGGGAGCGGCCTACGAGCAGTACTTC.

This chain connects TRBV4-3 to TRBJ1-2; D ambiguous. Germline V lookup: CDR1 LGHNA, CDR2 YSLEER. The CDR3 is made up of 16 amino acids. Deletions cut 2 bases from V and 4 bases from J, with 17 bases between. CDR3 DNA sequence: TGCGCCAGCAGCCAAAGGAGTGGAGGGAGCGTCTATGGCTACACCTTC. Its translation is CASSQRSGGSVYGYTF.

The chain carries TRBV19 and TRBJ1-1; D remains ambiguous. The germline V gene has CDR1 LNHDA and CDR2 SQIVND (reference sequence). CDR3 length: 14 residues. The germline V and J ends were trimmed by 3 bases and 4 bases, with 12 bases remaining between them. CDR3 nucleotide sequence: TGTGCCAGTAGTATGGGGAGTCTTGGCACTGAAGCTTTCTTT. Amino acid sequence: CASSMGSLGTEAFF.

The chain carries TRBV27 and TRBJ2-7; TRBD1 agrees at 7 bases. This CDR3 has 14 amino acids. J lost 1 base, V lost 3 bases, and 3 bases had no gene match. Germline CDR1 and CDR2: MNHEY and SMNVEV (reference sequence). The CDR3 region has the DNA TGTGCCAGCAGTTTGTACAGGGGTTCCTACGAGCAGTACTTC. Its translation: CASSLYRGSYEQYF.

The genes are TRBV30 and TRBJ1-2, with D perhaps TRBD1 (5 bases). V lost 3 bases to trimming and J lost 3 bases, with 20 bases between them. CDR3 length: 16 amino acids. The V gene's germline CDR1 is GTSNPN and CDR2 SVGIG (reference sequence). Here the CDR3 reads CAWSYDLEQAHYGYTF. The CDR3 DNA sequence: TGTGCCTGGAGCTACGACCTGGAACAGGCGCACTATGGCTACACCTTC.

The chain is built from TRBV5-6 and TRBJ2-7; 7 bases match TRBD1. The V gene end was trimmed by 2 bases and the J gene end by 3 bases; junction bases not matched to a gene: 8. The germline V gene has CDR1 SGHDT and CDR2 YYEEEE. CDR3 size: 15 residues. As DNA, the CDR3 is TGTGCCAGCAGCTTACTCGGGACAGAAAACTACGAGCAGTACTTC. Its protein product is CASSLLGTENYEQYF.

The chain joins TRBV6-5 to TRBJ2-7; D gene unclear. V dropped 5 bases and J dropped 6 bases, with 14 bases sitting between them. The CDR3 loop spans 13 amino acids. CDR1 is MNHEY and CDR2 is SVGAGI in the germline V gene. Written as DNA, the CDR3 is TGTGCCAGCAGTCTACGGACGGCGGCCGAGCAGTACTTC. Its protein is CASSLRTAAEQYF.

The gene calls are TRBV7-9 and TRBJ2-5, with 8 bases that match TRBD1. There are 15 residues in the CDR3. The J segment lost 5 bases and the V segment lost 4 bases, leaving 9 bases of the junction unmatched. Germline-derived CDR1 and CDR2 are SEHNR and FQNEAQ (reference sequence). This CDR3 is CASSSMGQVPETQYF. CDR3 coding DNA: TGTGCCAGCAGCTCTATGGGACAGGTCCCTGAGACCCAGTACTTC.

The V gene is TRBV27, the J gene TRBJ2-2; a possible D gene is TRBD2 (7 bases). The germline CDR1 and CDR2 sequences are MNHEY and SMNVEV (reference sequence). Deletions cut 1 base from V and 7 bases from J, with 22 bases between. The CDR3 extends over 18 amino acids. The CDR3 coding sequence is TGTGCCAGCAGTTTATTGGGCCGGGTCGGGGGGCGGATCGGGGAGCTGTTTTTT. Translation: CASSLLGRVGGRIGELFF.

CDR3 DNA: TGTGCCAGCAGTCCCAGCCCCGGGGGGGACACTGAAGCTTTCTTT. Protein sequence: CASSPSPGGDTEAFF. The V call is TRBV28, the J call TRBJ1-1; D perhaps matches TRBD1 (5 bases). The CDR3 covers 15 residues. The ends were cut back, 5 bases at V and 3 bases at J, with 16 bases in the middle. CDR1 MDHEN and CDR2 SYDVKM come from the germline V gene. Using reference TRBV28 and TRBJ1-1 for the parts outside the CDR3, the full variable domain is DVKVTQSSRYLVKRTGEKVFLECVQDMDHENMFWYRQDPGLGLRLIYFSYDVKMKEKGDIPEGYSVSREKKERFSLILESASTNQTSMYLCASSPSPGGDTEAFFGQGTRLTVV.

The gene calls are TRBV30 and TRBJ1-4, with unresolved D. There are 14 residues in the CDR3. CDR1 is GTSNPN and CDR2 is SVGIG in the germline V gene (reference sequence). Between the trimmed V and J ends, which lost 1 base and 6 bases, there was a span of 12 bases. This CDR3 is CAWSAGAGHEKLFF. In DNA form, the CDR3 reads TGTGCCTGGAGTGCGGGAGCGGGCCATGAAAAACTGTTTTTT.

This chain connects TRBV6-2 or TRBV6-3 to TRBJ1-5, with 7 bases identical to TRBD1. The CDR3 runs to 14 residues. J lost 4 bases, V lost 6 bases, and 6 bases had no gene match. CDR1 is MNHEY, CDR2 SVGEGT, per germline. CDR3 in DNA: TGTGCCAGCAGCCGACAGGGCGAAAATCAGCCCCAGCATTTT. Protein: CASSRQGENQPQHF.

The rearrangement links TRBV9 to TRBJ2-3, with unresolved D. Germline V gene sequence: CDR1 SGDLS, CDR2 YYNGEE. V shed 4 bases and J shed 3 bases, with 6 bases lying between them. The CDR3 is 12 residues long. The CDR3 sequence: CASSRSTDTQYF. The CDR3 coding sequence is TGTGCCAGCAGCCGCTCAACAGATACGCAGTATTTT.

V is TRBV7-8 and J is TRBJ2-3; D is possibly TRBD2 (6 bases). This CDR3 spans 15 amino acids. Germline V CDR1 and CDR2: SGHVS, FQNEAQ. Trimming stripped 7 bases from V and 4 bases from J, with 18 bases between. CDR3 bases: TGTGCCAGCACTGCATGGGGGGTAGTTGCAGATACGCAGTATTTT. Translation: CASTAWGVVADTQYF.

The gene calls are TRBV19 and TRBJ2-5; a possible D gene is TRBD1 (5 bases). The V end was cut by 3 bases, the J end by 5 bases, with 10 bases between. This CDR3 is built from 13 residues. The V gene's germline CDR1 is LNHDA and CDR2 SQIVND (reference sequence). The CDR3 here is CASSIGQGETQYF. In nucleotides, the CDR3 is TGTGCCAGTAGTATCGGGCAGGGCGAGACCCAGTACTTC.

This rearrangement joins TRBV7-2 to TRBJ2-1; a weak D match, TRBD2 (7 bases). The V end lost 1 base, the J end lost 2 bases, and 15 bases lay between the germline ends. Germline V gene sequence: CDR1 SGHTA, CDR2 FQGNSA. The CDR3 has 17 amino acids. The CDR3 DNA reads as TGTGCCAGCAGCTTAGGCCCCGCGCGGGGGCCCTACAATGAGCAGTTCTTC. It specifies CASSLGPARGPYNEQFF.

The rearrangement uses TRBV4-3 and TRBJ2-6, with D perhaps TRBD1 or TRBD2 (6 bases each). Trimming pared 4 bases from V and 4 bases from J, leaving 17 bases between. CDR3 size: 17 residues. Germline V gene sequence: CDR1 LGHNA, CDR2 YSLEER. The CDR3 region is CASSPGEAGPGANVLTF. The CDR3 region has the DNA TGCGCCAGCAGCCCAGGGGAGGCGGGGCCCGGGGCCAACGTCCTGACTTTC.